The clone carrying this TCR beta chain has more than one count but fewer than ten. TCRdb passed the 5' RACE reads through MiXCR, listing each CDR3 protein once. The table lists about 340,000 distinct CDR3 sequences, roughly 9% of them singletons. The CDR3 has 14 residues. Germline loops: CDR1 SQVTM, CDR2 ANQGSEA. J lost 6 bases, V lost 4 bases, and 7 bases had no gene match. This sample is drawn from a study of identical twins. The sequenced sample consisted of naive T cells sorted from blood. This clonotype was obtained from a woman aged 50 to 60 in good health. This rearrangement joins TRBV29-1 to TRBJ2-3, with 10 positions matching TRBD2. The CDR3 spells CSVASGTSVDTQYF. For the CDR3, the DNA is TGCAGCGTTGCTTCCGGGACTAGCGTGGATACGCAGTATTTT.